This T cell receptor (beta chain) was obtained from a study of siplizumab effects on memory and regulatory T cells. This clone occurred once. The method was immunoSEQ multiplex PCR; TCRdb's version includes in-frame clones alone and lacks a portion of them. This sample has about 80,000 clones; more than 85% occur once, and the top ten carry less than 20%. Germline V gene lookup returns CDR1 MNHEY and CDR2 SMNVEV (reference sequence). V lost 0 bases and J 1 base, leaving 11 bases between the germline ends. The CDR3 runs 16 residues. Sequenced sample: CD8+ T cells sorted from blood. The receptor was isolated from a human donor in good health. The V gene is TRBV27, the J gene TRBJ2-3, with D perhaps being TRBD1 or TRBD2 (6 bases each). This chain's CDR3 is CASSLSGGAGTDTQYF. CDR3 nucleotides: TGTGCCAGCAGTTTATCGGGGGGCGCCGGCACAGATACGCAGTATTTT.